This T cell receptor (beta chain) came from a study of cytomegalovirus exposure and HLA in healthy donors. On the study more broadly: Genotyping of 430 or so donors showed that 65% to 90% belonged to the Caucasian-associated ancestry cluster.

V shed 4 bases and J 3 bases; nucleotides not matched to a gene: 6. The length of the CDR3 is 14 residues. Germline V gene lookup returns CDR1 SGHRS and CDR2 YFSETQ. A word on this clone: Its antigen is unknown.

Study results and limitations: Among the most significant clusters, several appeared linked to common viral pathogens in a later analysis. The productive fraction for most TCR beta V segments was about 87% or about 30% in an earlier analysis. The authors listed roughly 150 TCR beta chains as cytomegalovirus-associated.

PCR amplification relied on 60 Vbeta primers (plus 13 Jbeta primers). Sequencing used immunoSEQ multiplex PCR; TCRdb keeps in-frame clones, though not all of them. The sample includes 90,000 to 110,000 clones, around 75% of them seen just once. The material sequenced was PBMCs. This TCR came from a man younger than 40 in good health and CMV-seronegative. The chain has TRBV5-1 and TRBJ2-7, with TRBD2 identical over 8 bases. For the CDR3, the DNA is TGCGCCAGCAGCACCACTAGCGGATTCTACGAGCAGTACTTC. It encodes CASSTTSGFYEQYF.